One and the same sample provided the 25 T cell receptor beta chains below, sequenced in a study of blood T cells in healthy people across ages. Using a J-beta primer mix together with a sample-barcoded 5' primer, a second PCR was run for about 7 to 12 cycles. MiXCR, applied by TCRdb to the 5' RACE reads, yields one record per CDR3 protein. In the table there are 1.5 million to 2 million distinct CDR3 sequences, 28% of which are singletons. Material: blood. These receptors all come from a woman aged 30 to 39 in good health.

This clonotype has a handful of counts. V gene TRBV14 combines with J gene TRBJ2-1, with 7 bases aligning to TRBD2. The CDR3 length is 14 residues. Germline trimming cut 3 bases from V and 10 bases from J; bases unmatched to any gene: 9. Germline V gene sequence: CDR1 SGHDN, CDR2 FVKESK. This CDR3 reads CASSQTQGAGEQFF. For the CDR3, the DNA is TGTGCCAGCAGCCAGACCCAGGGAGCGGGGGAGCAGTTCTTC.

The chain employs TRBV27 and TRBJ2-7, with TRBD2 matching over 8 bases. With V trimmed by 7 bases and J by 0 bases, 5 bases remained unmatched. Germline loops: CDR1 MNHEY, CDR2 SMNVEV (reference sequence). The CDR3 runs 14 residues. CDR3 DNA sequence: TGTGCCAGCAAATTGGGGACTAGCTCCTACGAGCAGTACTTC. Protein sequence: CASKLGTSSYEQYF.

This clonotype was seen a few times. The V gene is TRBV7-3, the J gene TRBJ2-7; possible D gene TRBD2, 5 bases. The germline CDR1 and CDR2 sequences are SGHTA and FQGTGA. The CDR3 is made up of 15 amino acids. V was trimmed by 2 bases and J by 3 bases, leaving 14 bases between them. This CDR3 is CASSLSGMGNYEQYF. Written as DNA, the CDR3 is TGTGCCAGCAGCTTATCCGGGATGGGCAACTACGAGCAGTACTTC.

The chain recombines TRBV30 with TRBJ2-1; D may be TRBD2 (6 bases). Trimming left V 3 bases short and J 4 bases short, with 10 bases between. Germline V gives CDR1 GTSNPN, CDR2 SVGIG (reference sequence). The CDR3 is made up of 13 amino acids. CDR3 protein: CAWSDRGYNEQFF. As DNA, the CDR3 is TGTGCCTGGAGCGACCGGGGGTACAATGAGCAGTTCTTC.

This clonotype was observed at least ten times. The V and J genes are TRBV12-3 or TRBV12-4 and TRBJ2-5; 8 bases map to TRBD1. With V trimmed by 7 bases and J by 5 bases, 12 bases remained unmatched. The CDR3 loop spans 15 amino acids. As DNA, the CDR3 is TGTGCCAGCACCTTTCCCGGGACAGGTTACGAGACCCAGTACTTC. This sequence encodes CASTFPGTGYETQYF.

This clonotype showed up just a few times. The junction does not match germline at one end; this may be a read error. The genes are TRBV15 and TRBJ2-3; TRBD2 matches at 8 bases. The V gene's germline CDR1 is LNHNV and CDR2 YYDKDF (reference sequence). CDR3 length: 16 amino acids. Written as DNA, the CDR3 is TGTGCCACCATCAGAGGTCGGCGGGGGGCTACAGATACGCAGTATTTT. It codes for CATIRGRRGATDTQYF.

This clonotype was seen only a few times. V and J are TRBV20-1 and TRBJ1-1, with D possibly being TRBD1 (6 bases). The CDR3 is 14 residues long. Trimming removed 3 bases at V and 5 bases at J, with 16 bases between. CDR1 is DFQATT and CDR2 is SNEGSKA in the germline V gene (reference sequence). CDR3 protein: CSASGSAGDTEAFF. CDR3 nucleotides: TGCAGTGCTAGTGGGTCGGCAGGGGATACTGAAGCTTTCTTT.

The V and J genes are TRBV6-1 and TRBJ1-3; D gene ambiguous. The CDR3 is 12 residues long. The V gene lost 9 bases and the J gene lost 4 bases, with 10 bases spanning the gap. Germline CDR1 reads MNHNS; CDR2 reads SASEGT. The CDR3 bases are TGTGCCAGTCGTCCGCCCGGAAACACCATATATTTT. Encoded protein: CASRPPGNTIYF.

This clonotype was counted at least ten times. The chain couples TRBV20-1 to TRBJ1-2, with a possible D match to TRBD1 (6 bases). The CDR3 runs 14 residues. V lost 0 bases and J 4 bases, leaving 12 bases between the germline ends. Germline V gene sequence: CDR1 DFQATT, CDR2 SNEGSKA (reference sequence). CDR3 residues: CSARDSRTAYGYTF. CDR3 DNA: TGCAGTGCTAGAGATAGTCGGACAGCCTATGGCTACACCTTC.

In its sample, this clonotype was seen once. Germline and junction disagree at one end, which may indicate a read error. This chain links TRBV7-2 with TRBJ2-3; tentatively, D is TRBD2 (5 bases). Per the germline V gene, CDR1 is SGHTA and CDR2 is FQGNSA. There are 15 residues in the CDR3. CDR3 region: CVSSPQSGPGDTQYF. The CDR3 coding sequence is TGTGTCAGCAGCCCCCAGAGCGGCCCCGGCGATACGCAGTATTTT.

V and J are TRBV20-1 and TRBJ2-7; 7 bases map to TRBD2. The CDR3 is 16 residues long. The germline V gene has CDR1 DFQATT and CDR2 SNEGSKA (reference sequence). After removal of 0 bases from V and 3 bases from J, the junction contained 11 bases not matched to a gene. The CDR3 DNA reads TGCAGTGCTAGAGATCAGGGCGGGAGTGGTTGCTACGAGCAGTACTTC. Protein product: CSARDQGGSGCYEQYF.

This clonotype was found a few times. The chain carries TRBV6-6 and TRBJ2-7, with TRBD1 identical over 8 bases. V was clipped by 0 bases and J by 4 bases; unmatched bases: 8. Germline CDR1 and CDR2: MNHNY and SVGAGI (reference sequence). The length of the CDR3 is 16 residues. CDR3 in amino acids: CASSYSKSGGGYEQYF. DNA for the CDR3: TGTGCCAGCAGTTACTCGAAGTCAGGGGGCGGTTACGAGCAGTACTTC.

This clonotype was counted a few times. The chain has TRBV7-2 and TRBJ2-1; D is unresolved. CDR3 length: 12 residues. Germline loops: CDR1 SGHTA, CDR2 FQGNSA. The V end lost 6 bases, the J end lost 7 bases, and 10 bases lay between the germline ends. CDR3 bases: TGTGCCAGCAGTACGTGGGGAAATGAGCAGTTCTTC. It codes for CASSTWGNEQFF.

This chain links TRBV5-1 with TRBJ2-7; 11 bases match TRBD2. Germline loops: CDR1 SGHRS, CDR2 YFSETQ. Trimming at V came to 3 bases and at J to 5 bases, leaving 7 bases not matched to a gene. The CDR3 totals 15 residues. The CDR3 is CASSYVLAGDDEQYF. The CDR3, as DNA: TGCGCCAGCAGCTACGTACTAGCGGGAGATGACGAGCAGTACTTC.

This sequence joins TRBV12-3 or TRBV12-4 and TRBJ2-1, with D possibly called TRBD1 or TRBD2 (5 bases each). CDR3 length equals 14 residues. The V end was cut by 6 bases, the J end by 13 bases, with 22 bases between. The CDR3 here is CASSSSSGGETQFF. CDR3 DNA sequence: TGTGCCAGCAGCTCCTCCAGTGGGGGAGAGACCCAGTTCTTC.

This clonotype occurred once. This chain joins TRBV2 and TRBJ2-2; a weak D match, TRBD1 (6 bases). V was pared by 11 bases and J by 1 base, with 11 bases between. The CDR3 totals 13 residues. Germline-derived CDR1 and CDR2 are SNHLY and FYNNEI. CDR3 protein: CAGGLKNTGELFF. For the CDR3, the DNA is TGTGCCGGGGGCCTCAAGAACACCGGGGAGCTGTTTTTT.

This clonotype has just one count. This sequence joins TRBV24-1 and TRBJ1-5, with D uncertain. The V end lost 6 bases, the J end lost 1 base, and 6 bases lay between the germline ends. Germline V lookup: CDR1 KGHDR, CDR2 SFDVKD. The CDR3 has 13 residues. This chain's CDR3 is CATSFGSNQPQHF. The CDR3 nucleotides are TGTGCCACCAGTTTTGGGAGCAATCAGCCCCAGCATTTT.

Comment on this clonotype: Its ends do not fully match the called genes, so a read error is possible. This chain connects TRBV14 to TRBJ2-5, with TRBD2 as a possible D gene (6 bases). Germline CDR1 and CDR2: SGHDN and FVKESK. This CDR3 is 14 amino acids long. The CDR3 here is CASRVSGTQETQYF. DNA of the CDR3: TGTGCTAGCAGAGTTAGCGGAACCCAAGAGACCCAGTACTTC.

This clonotype occurred many times. The chain uses TRBV15 and TRBJ2-5, with D perhaps matching TRBD1 (5 bases). V was pared by 4 bases and J by 5 bases, with 17 bases between. This CDR3 spans 15 amino acids. The V gene's germline CDR1 is LNHNV and CDR2 YYDKDF (reference sequence). CDR3 coding DNA: TGTGCCACCAGCACCGATGTCGGCAGGGTCGAGACCCAGTACTTC. It is translated as CATSTDVGRVETQYF.

This clonotype was observed a few times. The chain combines TRBV7-2 with TRBJ2-2; 7 bases align to TRBD2. Germline V gene data show CDR1 as SGHTA and CDR2 as FQGNSA. The CDR3 extends over 15 amino acids. V was clipped by 6 bases and J by 2 bases; unmatched bases: 6. DNA for the CDR3: TGTGCCAGCAGTCGGGCTAGCGGAAACACCGGGGAGCTGTTTTTT. Encoded protein: CASSRASGNTGELFF.

The V and J genes are TRBV29-1 and TRBJ1-2, with a tentative D call TRBD1 (5 bases). The CDR3 runs 14 residues. V lost 7 bases and J 3 bases, leaving 18 bases between the germline ends. Germline V lookup: CDR1 SQVTM, CDR2 ANQGSEA. Here the CDR3 reads CSAIVWGDDYGYTF. CDR3 nucleotides: TGCAGCGCTATCGTATGGGGCGACGACTATGGCTACACCTTC.

This clonotype was recorded many times. The genes are TRBV15 and TRBJ2-7; 9 nucleotides agree with TRBD1. V gave up 3 bases and J gave up 1 base; unmatched junction bases: 16. The CDR3 runs 19 residues. CDR1 is LNHNV, CDR2 YYDKDF, per germline (reference sequence). CDR3 in DNA: TGTGCCACCAGCAGGCCCCCGGGACAGGGCTCGGGGGGATCCTACGAGCAGTACTTC. Its translation is CATSRPPGQGSGGSYEQYF.

This clonotype was seen only a few times. The V and J genes are TRBV10-3 and TRBJ1-5; the D gene is possibly TRBD1 (6 bases). Germline values: CDR1 ENHRY, CDR2 SYGVKD. Trimming shortened V by 6 bases and J by 6 bases, and 15 bases separated the two germline ends. The CDR3 runs 14 residues. CDR3 DNA sequence: TGTGCCATCAGGGAGGAAGGGGGAGGTCAGCCCCAGCATTTT. Its translation is CAIREEGGGQPQHF.

The chain combines TRBV19 with TRBJ1-6; D call uncertain. The CDR3 runs 13 residues. Germline V gives CDR1 LNHDA, CDR2 SQIVND (reference sequence). V was pared by 9 bases and J by 11 bases, with 17 bases between. The CDR3 DNA is TGTGCCAGCCACCGTGGACCCGGAGCACCCCTCCACTTT. This translates into CASHRGPGAPLHF.

Concerning this clonotype: At one end, the junction sequence differs from germline, possibly due to a read error. The J gene is TRBJ2-7, the V gene TRBV3-1; tentative D call: TRBD1 (5 bases). CDR3 length: 12 amino acids. CDR1 and CDR2 (germline): LGHDT, YNNKEL (reference sequence). The CDR3 sequence: CASSQVGPKLLF. The CDR3 coding sequence is TGTGCCAGCAGCCAAGTGGGGCCCAAGCTGCTCTTC.